These 27 T cell receptor beta chains share one sample of origin, sequenced in a study of post-analysis software for immune sequencing data. The library was made from cDNA and included unique molecular identifiers. MiXCR, run by TCRdb on the PCR reads, gives a single entry per CDR3 protein. The sample holds roughly 700,000 distinct CDR3 sequences; about 32% are singletons and the top ten take roughly 0.54%. General study points: Five TRBV segments, TRBV5-6, TRBV5-1 and TRBV20-1 among them, were found more frequent in patients than controls.

Their specific antigens are unknown. The sequenced sample was blood. Receptors were obtained from a girl aged 10-17 years with multiple sclerosis.

The chain recombines TRBV7-9 with TRBJ2-7; D may be TRBD1 (5 bases). This CDR3 spans 13 amino acids. The germline CDR1 and CDR2 sequences are SEHNR and FQNEAQ (reference sequence). V was clipped by 4 bases and J by 2 bases, with 9 bases between them. The DNA of the CDR3 is TGTGCCAGCAGCTCTCCGGACACCTACGAGCAGTACTTC. Translated: CASSSPDTYEQYF.

This clonotype was recorded only once. The rearrangement links TRBV27 to TRBJ2-7, with unresolved D. V dropped 6 bases and J dropped 0 bases, with 18 bases sitting between them. The CDR3 covers 16 residues. The V gene's germline CDR1 is MNHEY and CDR2 SMNVEV (reference sequence). The CDR3 reads CASSPPAGPSSYEQYF. CDR3 bases: TGTGCCAGCAGCCCCCCCGCAGGCCCTAGCTCCTACGAGCAGTACTTC.

This clonotype was detected many times. The chain recombines TRBV10-1 with TRBJ2-3; D remains unclear. There are 13 residues in the CDR3. Germline V gene lookup returns CDR1 WNHNN and CDR2 SYGVQD (reference sequence). V dropped 5 bases and J dropped 3 bases, with 9 bases sitting between them. The CDR3 sequence is CASSRTRTDTQYF. CDR3 coding DNA: TGCGCCAGCAGTAGGACGAGGACAGATACGCAGTATTTT.

This chain joins TRBV12-3 or TRBV12-4 and TRBJ1-1; D perhaps matches TRBD1 (6 bases). CDR3 length: 15 residues. With 5 bases removed from V and 0 bases from J, the gap between germline ends came to 13 bases. The CDR3 sequence: CASSPHGGLNTEAFF. The CDR3, as DNA: TGTGCCAGCAGTCCCCACGGGGGGCTGAACACTGAAGCTTTCTTT.

The V and J genes are TRBV11-2 and TRBJ2-3, with unresolved D. The CDR3 is made up of 15 amino acids. The germline CDR1 and CDR2 sequences are SGHAT and FQNNGV. Trimming shortened V by 2 bases and J by 6 bases, and 15 bases separated the two germline ends. CDR3 sequence: CASSLYRQLGDTQYF. As DNA, the CDR3 is TGTGCCAGCAGCTTATATCGCCAGTTGGGGGATACGCAGTATTTT.

The genes are TRBV29-1 and TRBJ1-1; unclear D gene. Trimming pared 6 bases from V and 0 bases from J, leaving 8 bases between. The CDR3 covers 12 residues. Germline V gene sequence: CDR1 SQVTM, CDR2 ANQGSEA. For the CDR3, the DNA is TGCAGCGTGATGAGCGTGAACACTGAAGCTTTCTTT. This translates into CSVMSVNTEAFF.

V is TRBV5-1 and J is TRBJ2-1; TRBD1 might be the D (6 bases). Germline V lookup: CDR1 SGHRS, CDR2 YFSETQ. The CDR3 covers 15 residues. The ends were cut back, 3 bases at V and 0 bases at J, with 10 bases in the middle. CDR3 region: CASSSRTVSYNEQFF. The CDR3 coding sequence is TGCGCCAGCAGCTCGCGGACAGTCTCCTACAATGAGCAGTTCTTC.

Worth noting for this clonotype: Since a much larger clone is just one base distant, this may be a read error. The genes are TRBV5-6 and TRBJ2-6; possibly TRBD1 for D (5 bases). V lost 4 bases and J 0 bases, leaving 8 bases between the germline ends. The CDR3 is 15 residues long. Germline assignment: CDR1 SGHDT and CDR2 YYEEEE. CDR3: CASSARVSGANVLTF. DNA of the CDR3: TGTGCCAGCAGCGCCAGGGTCTCTGGGGCCAACGTCCTGACTTTC. The full variable domain, completed using reference TRBV5-6 and TRBJ2-6, is DAGVTQSPTHLIKTRGQQVTLRCSPKSGHDTVSWYQQALGQGPQFIFQYYEEEERQRGNFPDRFSGHQFPNYSSELNVNALLLGDSALYLCASSARVSGANVLTFGAGSRLTVL.

The CDR3 is CASSPSGVSETQYF. The DNA of the CDR3 is TGTGCCAGCAGTCCTAGCGGAGTTTCAGAGACCCAGTACTTC. V gene TRBV6-6 combines with J gene TRBJ2-5, with 7 positions matching TRBD2. This CDR3 is built from 14 residues. In germline, CDR1 is MNHNY, CDR2 SVGAGI (reference sequence). The V gene end was trimmed by 5 bases and the J gene end by 4 bases; junction bases not matched to a gene: 7.

The V gene is TRBV14, the J gene TRBJ2-3; TRBD2 aligns across 7 bases. Germline V lookup: CDR1 SGHDN, CDR2 FVKESK. The CDR3 covers 15 residues. The ends lost 2 bases at V and 2 bases at J; junction bases unmatched: 4. CDR3 protein: CASSQWEGPTDTQYF. CDR3 nucleotides: TGTGCCAGCAGCCAATGGGAGGGGCCCACAGATACGCAGTATTTT.

The chain has TRBV29-1 and TRBJ2-3; D is tentatively TRBD1 or TRBD2 (6 bases each). Trimming took 2 bases from V and 4 from J, leaving 16 bases between them. The CDR3 consists of 15 residues. Germline values: CDR1 SQVTM, CDR2 ANQGSEA. CDR3 in DNA: TGCAGCGTTGAAACGGCCGGGGGCTCTCCAGATACGCAGTATTTT. Amino acid sequence: CSVETAGGSPDTQYF.

The rearrangement joins TRBV20-1 to TRBJ1-5; the match to TRBD1 covers 11 bases. J was trimmed by 10 bases and V by 0 bases; bases with no gene match: 17. CDR3 length equals 18 residues. Germline V lookup: CDR1 DFQATT, CDR2 SNEGSKA (reference sequence). The CDR3 nucleotides read TGCAGTGCTAGAGATCCCAGGCAGGGTCCGGGACAGGGGGGCCCCCAGCATTTT. This gives the protein CSARDPRQGPGQGGPQHF.

This clonotype was seen only a few times. The CDR3 region has the DNA TGCAGCGTAAGGATATCCGGGACGCCCTATGGCTACACCTTC. Amino acids: CSVRISGTPYGYTF. The chain uses TRBV29-1 and TRBJ1-2; D might be TRBD1 (5 bases). Trimming took 6 bases from V and 4 from J, leaving 18 bases between them. The germline V gene has CDR1 SQVTM and CDR2 ANQGSEA. This CDR3 comprises 14 residues. The full variable domain, its missing parts supplied by reference TRBV29-1 and TRBJ1-2, is SAVISQKPSRDICQRGTSLTIQCQVDSQVTMMFWYRQQPGQSLTLIATANQGSEATYESGFVIDKFPISRPNLTFSTLTVSNMSPEDSSIYLCSVRISGTPYGYTFGSGTRLTVV.

This clonotype has more than one count but fewer than ten. The gene calls are TRBV28 and TRBJ2-4, with TRBD2 matching over 11 bases. CDR1 and CDR2 from the germline V gene are MDHEN and SYDVKM. V gave up 4 bases and J gave up 0 bases; unmatched junction bases: 2. The CDR3 is 16 residues long. The CDR3 is CASSSLAGVAKNIQYF. The CDR3 nucleotides are TGTGCCAGCAGTTCACTAGCGGGGGTAGCCAAAAACATTCAGTACTTC.

This chain connects TRBV7-8 to TRBJ1-1; D uncertain. Trimming removed 3 bases at V and 0 bases at J, with 8 bases between. The CDR3 sequence is 14 residues long. Germline V gene sequence: CDR1 SGHVS, CDR2 FQNEAQ. The CDR3 loop reads CASSLPTVNTEAFF. CDR3 coding DNA: TGTGCCAGCAGCTTGCCAACAGTGAACACTGAAGCTTTCTTT.

The chain recombines TRBV7-2 with TRBJ2-1; tentative D call: TRBD2 (6 bases). Germline CDR1 SGHTA, CDR2 FQGNSA. This CDR3 is built from 15 residues. Trimming removed 0 bases from V and 4 bases from J, with 10 bases in between. Written as DNA, the CDR3 is TGTGCCAGCAGCTTAGCGGAGGGACTTTACAATGAGCAGTTCTTC. Encoded protein: CASSLAEGLYNEQFF.

Ten or more counts support this clonotype. The rearrangement links TRBV29-1 to TRBJ2-7, with 8 bases fitting TRBD1. The CDR3 has 12 residues. Germline values: CDR1 SQVTM, CDR2 ANQGSEA. J gave up 5 bases and V 7 bases, and 7 bases lay outside the gene matches. The CDR3 DNA is TGCAGCGCCGTGACAGGGGTTGACGAGCAGTACTTC. It codes for CSAVTGVDEQYF.

The rearrangement links TRBV28 to TRBJ1-1; a weak D match, TRBD1 (5 bases). Trimming pared 7 bases from V and 3 bases from J, leaving 12 bases between. The germline V gene has CDR1 MDHEN and CDR2 SYDVKM. The CDR3 runs to 13 residues. The CDR3 bases are TGTGCCAGCAACACGGGACGCTACACTGAAGCTTTCTTT. This sequence encodes CASNTGRYTEAFF. Full variable domain (rest looked up from reference TRBV28 and TRBJ1-1): DVKVTQSSRYLVKRTGEKVFLECVQDMDHENMFWYRQDPGLGLRLIYFSYDVKMKEKGDIPEGYSVSREKKERFSLILESASTNQTSMYLCASNTGRYTEAFFGQGTRLTVV.

V is TRBV6-2 or TRBV6-3 and J is TRBJ1-1; 8 nucleotides line up with TRBD1. V trimming: 8 bases; J trimming: 0 bases; junction bases outside the gene matches: 8. The CDR3 is made up of 15 amino acids. CDR1 is MNHEY, CDR2 SVGEGT, per germline. In DNA, the CDR3 is TGTGCCAGCGGAAATCAGGGGGCGATGAACACTGAAGCTTTCTTT. This translates into CASGNQGAMNTEAFF.

At least ten counts were recorded for this clonotype. This sequence joins TRBV10-2 and TRBJ2-1, with 11 bases fitting TRBD2. CDR1 is WSHSY, CDR2 SAAADI, per germline. This CDR3 is 13 amino acids long. With V trimmed by 5 bases and J by 15 bases, 9 bases remained unmatched. The CDR3 DNA sequence: TGCGCCAGCAGTCCGGGACTAGCGGCTCCCTGGTTCTTC. It encodes CASSPGLAAPWFF.

This clonotype has more than one count but fewer than ten. The V and J genes are TRBV9 and TRBJ2-1; 7 bases are shared with TRBD1. CDR3 length: 14 amino acids. Germline V gives CDR1 SGDLS, CDR2 YYNGEE. V lost 5 bases to trimming and J lost 8 bases; unmatched junction nucleotides: 10. CDR3 DNA sequence: TGTGCCAGCAGTGATGGGACAGTCGGCGATGAGCAGTTCTTC. Amino acid sequence: CASSDGTVGDEQFF.

The CDR3 loop is CASSFGTVENIQYF. The CDR3 bases are TGTGCCAGCAGCTTCGGGACAGTCGAAAACATTCAGTACTTC. V and J are TRBV7-9 and TRBJ2-4, with 7 bases lining up with TRBD1. V lost 3 bases to trimming and J lost 5 bases; unmatched junction nucleotides: 4. In germline, CDR1 is SEHNR, CDR2 FQNEAQ (reference sequence). CDR3 length: 14 amino acids.

This clonotype showed up just a few times. The rearrangement joins TRBV29-1 to TRBJ2-1; 9 bases agree with TRBD2. The CDR3 spans 16 residues. V lost 0 bases to trimming and J lost 6 bases; unmatched junction nucleotides: 9. Germline-derived CDR1 and CDR2 are SQVTM and ANQGSEA. CDR3 sequence (DNA): TGCAGCGTTGAAGATCGGTCTAGCGGGGTTGGCAATGAGCAGTTCTTC. Its translation: CSVEDRSSGVGNEQFF.

The sample holds a few counts of this clonotype. V is TRBV29-1 and J is TRBJ2-7, with 13 bases aligning to TRBD2. The CDR3 is made up of 14 amino acids. The germline V gene has CDR1 SQVTM and CDR2 ANQGSEA. With 7 bases clipped from V and 3 bases from J, the junction kept 6 bases outside the gene matches. The CDR3 nucleotides are TGCAGCGCAAAGGGACTAGCGGGGTTCTACGAGCAGTACTTC. The encoded protein is CSAKGLAGFYEQYF.

This clonotype was seen ten or more times. The chain is built from TRBV24-1 and TRBJ2-7; D remains unclear. The CDR3 sequence is 12 residues long. Deletions cut 0 bases from V and 4 bases from J, with 3 bases between. The germline gives CDR1 KGHDR, CDR2 SFDVKD. DNA for the CDR3: TGTGCCACCAGTGATTTGGGATACGAGCAGTACTTC. Its translation: CATSDLGYEQYF.

This clonotype was observed a handful of times. J is TRBJ1-2 and V is TRBV6-6; a possible D gene is TRBD1 (5 bases). CDR3 length: 15 residues. Per the germline V gene, CDR1 is MNHNY and CDR2 is SVGAGI (reference sequence). V lost 7 bases and J 2 bases, leaving 17 bases between the germline ends. This CDR3 reads CASTQVGRVNYGYTF. The CDR3 nucleotides read TGTGCCAGCACCCAGGTTGGCAGGGTGAACTATGGCTACACCTTC.

The chain couples TRBV7-2 to TRBJ1-2, with D possibly being TRBD1 (5 bases). The CDR3 is made up of 15 amino acids. Per the germline V gene, CDR1 is SGHTA and CDR2 is FQGNSA. Trimming cost V 5 bases and J 4 bases, with 17 bases left between them. CDR3 in DNA: TGTGCCAGCAGCCGAGCCGGGGCCTACTCCTATGGCTACACCTTC. Protein product: CASSRAGAYSYGYTF.